This TCR beta chain came from a study of cytomegalovirus exposure and HLA in healthy donors. In the case of this clone: Its antigen is undetermined.

PCR involved 60 Vbeta and 13 Jbeta primers. TCRdb's table, derived via immunoSEQ multiplex PCR, lists solely in-frame clones and lacks some. This sample has 200,000 to 300,000 clones, with around 80% found just once. Germline V gene lookup returns CDR1 SNHLY and CDR2 FYNNEI. The CDR3 runs 14 residues. Findings and caveats of the study: There were some V segments, including TRBV6-2 and TRBV6-3, excluded as indistinguishable. In vitro data verified three CMV-associated chains as specific for CMV antigens. The classifier was said to identify cytomegalovirus status with high specificity and sensitivity. Within the data, a cluster of highly shared sequence variants was likely a sequencing artifact.

Sequenced: PBMCs. V is TRBV2 and J is TRBJ2-5; 7 nucleotides align to TRBD1. The TCR originated in a boy younger than 18 in good health and CMV-seronegative. The CDR3 loop reads CAARQGEGSETQYF. CDR3 sequence (DNA): TGTGCAGCCCGACAGGGCGAAGGGTCAGAGACCCAGTACTTC.